The 28 T cell receptor beta chains listed next were all sequenced from one sample in a study of shared clonotypes between healthy human individuals. Assay: immunoSEQ multiplex PCR; the TCRdb copy retains only in-frame clones and omits some. Of 2,500,000 or so clones listed, 85% to 95% were seen once; the top ten hold 0.3% to 0.45%. What was sequenced was naive CD4+ T cells from PBMCs. Subset of the sample: CD45RA+ positively selected. The source is a man younger than 35 in good health. Some clones in this sample may be carry-over from other donors' samples.

The chain is built from TRBV5-4 and TRBJ2-7; D is possibly TRBD2 (7 bases). Deletions cut 4 bases from V and 5 bases from J, with 16 bases between. The CDR3 consists of 14 residues. The germline gives CDR1 SGHNT, CDR2 YYREEE (reference sequence). The CDR3 is CASSHGGARDEQYF. The CDR3 coding sequence is TGTGCCAGCAGCCATGGGGGGGCACGCGACGAGCAGTACTTC.

This rearrangement joins TRBV6-6 to TRBJ1-5, with unresolved D. Trimming cost V 2 bases and J 2 bases, with 7 bases left between them. The germline CDR1 and CDR2 sequences are MNHNY and SVGAGI (reference sequence). The CDR3 is 14 amino acids. The chain's CDR3 is CASSYQMGNQPQHF. DNA of the CDR3: TGTGCCAGCAGTTACCAAATGGGCAATCAGCCCCAGCATTTT.

The rearrangement joins TRBV7-2 to TRBJ2-7, with D possibly being TRBD1 (5 bases). The CDR3 consists of 12 residues. Germline V lookup: CDR1 SGHTA, CDR2 FQGNSA. Trimming shortened V by 7 bases and J by 3 bases, and 10 bases separated the two germline ends. The CDR3 sequence: CASKVQGYEQYF. The CDR3 nucleotides are TGTGCCAGCAAGGTCCAGGGCTACGAGCAGTACTTC.

CDR3 residues: CASSLADRVPSGNTIYF. DNA of the CDR3: TGTGCCAGCAGCTTAGCGGACAGGGTGCCCTCTGGAAACACCATATATTTT. The gene calls are TRBV5-8 and TRBJ1-3, with 8 bases lining up with TRBD1. This CDR3 comprises 17 residues. The V gene end was trimmed by 2 bases and the J gene end by 0 bases; junction bases not matched to a gene: 7. The germline V gene has CDR1 SGHTS and CDR2 YDEGEE.

There are a few counts of this clone. The chain recombines TRBV15 with TRBJ1-1; maybe TRBD1 (5 bases). This CDR3 has 14 amino acids. V shed 1 base and J shed 1 base, with 7 bases lying between them. Germline V gives CDR1 LNHNV, CDR2 YYDKDF (reference sequence). The CDR3 DNA follows: TGTGCCACCAGCAGAGCCGGACAGAACACTGAAGCTTTCTTT. It is translated as CATSRAGQNTEAFF.

This chain connects TRBV29-1 to TRBJ2-3; D may be TRBD2 (6 bases). The CDR3 sequence is 14 residues long. V was cut by 7 bases and J by 5 bases, with 19 bases left in between. Germline lookup yields CDR1 SQVTM and CDR2 ANQGSEA. The CDR3 loop reads CSAGTWVRLDTQYF. DNA of the CDR3: TGCAGCGCTGGGACTTGGGTCAGACTAGATACGCAGTATTTT.

The rearrangement links TRBV7-2 to TRBJ2-5, with D uncertain. Trimming took off 5 bases at V and 4 bases at J, with 14 bases between the two ends. The CDR3 is made up of 14 amino acids. Germline values: CDR1 SGHTA, CDR2 FQGNSA. CDR3 DNA: TGTGCCAGCAGCCAAGTGGGCGCAGGAGAGACCCAGTACTTC. Its protein is CASSQVGAGETQYF.

The chain uses TRBV7-3 and TRBJ2-2; 7 bases match TRBD1. Germline CDR1 reads SGHTA; CDR2 reads FQGTGA. The CDR3 extends over 13 amino acids. With 5 bases clipped from V and 6 bases from J, the junction kept 3 bases outside the gene matches. This chain's CDR3 is CASSVTGAGELFF. The CDR3 bases are TGTGCCAGCAGCGTCACAGGGGCCGGGGAGCTGTTTTTT.

As regards this clone: Other DNA sequences from this sample encode an identical CDR3 as well. The J gene is TRBJ1-1, the V gene TRBV7-3; D is possibly TRBD1 (5 bases). CDR3 size: 13 residues. Germline CDR1 SGHTA, CDR2 FQGTGA. Trimming took 2 bases from V and 5 from J, leaving 9 bases between them. CDR3 bases: TGTGCCAGCAGCTTAGAAGGGGCAACTGAAGCTTTCTTT. As protein: CASSLEGATEAFF.

J is TRBJ1-3 and V is TRBV11-3; no firm D call. Germline CDR1 SGHNT, CDR2 YENEEA. This CDR3 is built from 16 residues. Trimming removed 6 bases from V and 2 bases from J, with 17 bases in between. CDR3 sequence reads: CASRGTVGKAGNTIYF. The CDR3, as DNA: TGTGCCAGCAGGGGCACTGTGGGGAAAGCTGGAAACACCATATATTTT.

This chain joins TRBV28 and TRBJ2-1; TRBD2 aligns across 14 bases. V was clipped by 0 bases and J by 8 bases; unmatched bases: 6. There are 17 residues in the CDR3. In germline, CDR1 is MDHEN, CDR2 SYDVKM. CDR3 residues: CASSLWAGTSGSYEQFF. CDR3 nucleotides: TGTGCCAGCAGTTTATGGGCCGGGACTAGCGGGAGCTATGAGCAGTTCTTC.

This chain joins TRBV14 and TRBJ2-1, with 9 positions matching TRBD2. V shed 5 bases, J shed 4 bases, and the junction held 6 bases outside the gene matches. The CDR3 has 15 residues. The germline V gene encodes CDR1 SGHDN and CDR2 FVKESK. The CDR3 sequence is CASSEGLAVYNEQFF. The CDR3 DNA reads as TGTGCCAGCAGCGAGGGACTAGCTGTTTACAATGAGCAGTTCTTC.

The rearrangement joins TRBV7-2 to TRBJ2-3; perhaps TRBD2 as D (6 bases). Germline V gene lookup returns CDR1 SGHTA and CDR2 FQGNSA. The CDR3 is 15 residues long. The V and J ends lost 5 bases and 3 bases respectively, with 15 bases between them. CDR3 sequence: CASSAGRLSTDTQYF. The CDR3 DNA sequence: TGTGCCAGCAGCGCGGGACGGCTGAGTACAGATACGCAGTATTTT.

V usage is TRBV9 and J usage is TRBJ2-5; 8 bases map to TRBD2. Unmatched junction bases numbered 3, after V lost 0 bases and J lost 2 bases. The length of the CDR3 is 15 residues. Germline CDR1 reads SGDLS; CDR2 reads YYNGEE. The CDR3 sequence: CASSVEGLGQETQYF. DNA of the CDR3: TGTGCCAGCAGCGTAGAGGGACTAGGGCAAGAGACCCAGTACTTC.

This chain links TRBV18 with TRBJ2-2, with D perhaps matching TRBD1 (6 bases). The CDR3 is 15 amino acids. Germline assignment: CDR1 KGHSH and CDR2 LQKENI. V was pared by 7 bases and J by 2 bases, with 14 bases between. The CDR3 loop reads CASWPGQVNTGELFF. In DNA, the CDR3 is TGTGCCAGCTGGCCGGGACAAGTAAACACCGGGGAGCTGTTTTTT.

The chain employs TRBV10-1 and TRBJ2-3; no definite D call. With 5 bases removed from V and 1 base from J, the gap between germline ends came to 7 bases. The CDR3 totals 13 residues. Germline V gene data show CDR1 as WNHNN and CDR2 as SYGVQD (reference sequence). The CDR3 sequence: CASSLRRTDTQYF. The CDR3 DNA sequence: TGCGCCAGCAGTCTACGGCGCACAGATACGCAGTATTTT.

CDR3 DNA: TGTGCCAGCAGCCCCACTAGCGCCCGCACAGATACGCAGTATTTT. Its translation: CASSPTSARTDTQYF. The chain employs TRBV7-2 and TRBJ2-3; 7 bases map to TRBD2. Losses at the gene ends were 5 bases for V and 1 base for J; bases not matched to a gene: 6. This CDR3 contains 15 residues. The germline CDR1 and CDR2 sequences are SGHTA and FQGNSA.

This chain joins TRBV7-9 and TRBJ2-7, with TRBD1 matching over 8 bases. The CDR3 loop spans 13 amino acids. Germline loops: CDR1 SEHNR, CDR2 FQNEAQ (reference sequence). The junction had 5 bases not matched to a gene; V was cut back by 7 bases and J by 3 bases. The CDR3 loop reads CASNIGTGYEQYF. CDR3 sequence (DNA): TGTGCCAGCAACATAGGGACAGGCTACGAGCAGTACTTC.

The J gene is TRBJ1-5, the V gene TRBV19; 10 bases align to TRBD1. Trimming cost V 7 bases and J 4 bases; bases outside gene matches: 10. The CDR3 has 16 amino acids. Germline assignment: CDR1 LNHDA and CDR2 SQIVND (reference sequence). CDR3: CASTSPRTGGNQPQHF. In nucleotides, the CDR3 is TGTGCCAGTACCAGCCCTAGGACAGGGGGAAATCAGCCCCAGCATTTT.

The V call is TRBV12-2, the J call TRBJ1-5; whether TRBD1, the table's D call, matches the DNA was not checked. TRBV12-2 constitutes a pseudogene. The CDR3 spans 19 residues. CDR3 residues: CASRLERFQGDRSNQPQHF. CDR3 DNA sequence: TGTGCAAGTCGCTTAGAAAGATTTCAGGGGGACCGTAGCAATCAGCCCCAGCATTTT.

The chain joins TRBV12-5 to TRBJ2-3; D remains ambiguous. Germline V gene data show CDR1 as LGHNT and CDR2 as FRNRAP. V gave up 0 bases and J gave up 0 bases, with 10 bases separating them. The CDR3 consists of 16 residues. The CDR3 loop is CASGLVVAASTDTQYF. The CDR3 coding sequence is TGTGCTAGTGGTTTGGTCGTAGCTGCTAGCACAGATACGCAGTATTTT.

This clone appeared a single time. The V and J genes are TRBV28 and TRBJ1-2, with TRBD1 matching 7 bases. CDR1 and CDR2 from the germline V gene are MDHEN and SYDVKM. The length of the CDR3 is 15 residues. V lost 5 bases, J lost 3 bases, and 9 bases stayed unmatched. CDR3 nucleotide sequence: TGTGCCAGCAGTAATTACAGGGGCCGCTACTATGGCTACACCTTC. Translating gives CASSNYRGRYYGYTF.

The chain carries TRBV2 and TRBJ1-5; 8 nucleotides agree with TRBD1. V shed 1 base and J 7 bases; nucleotides not matched to a gene: 3. The CDR3 length is 14 residues. Germline values: CDR1 SNHLY, CDR2 FYNNEI. The CDR3 sequence is CASSEETGVQPQHF. Written as DNA, the CDR3 is TGTGCCAGCAGTGAAGAGACAGGGGTCCAGCCCCAGCATTTT.

On this clone itself: At the DNA level, this CDR3 is encoded by other sequences in the same sample as well. The V gene is TRBV7-2, the J gene TRBJ1-5, with 7 bases identical to TRBD1. The germline V gene encodes CDR1 SGHTA and CDR2 FQGNSA. The junction had 3 bases not matched to a gene; V was cut back by 5 bases and J by 5 bases. The CDR3 length is 13 residues. CDR3 loop: CASSRDRDQPQHF. The CDR3 DNA follows: TGTGCCAGCAGCCGGGACAGAGATCAGCCCCAGCATTTT.

The chain uses TRBV15 and TRBJ1-5, with unresolved D. Germline-derived CDR1 and CDR2 are LNHNV and YYDKDF (reference sequence). V was cut by 0 bases and J by 4 bases, with 13 bases left in between. The CDR3 consists of 16 residues. This CDR3 reads CATSRDVPVGNQPQHF. DNA for the CDR3: TGTGCCACCAGCAGAGATGTACCGGTAGGAAATCAGCCCCAGCATTTT.

The rearrangement joins TRBV4-1 to TRBJ2-4, with 9 bases identical to TRBD1. The length of the CDR3 is 19 residues. Per the germline V gene, CDR1 is MGHRA and CDR2 is YSYEKL. J was trimmed by 7 bases and V by 0 bases; bases with no gene match: 16. In nucleotides, the CDR3 is TGCGCCAGCAGCCAAGATTCAAGCCCCCGTTCTGACAGGGGGAACATTCAGTACTTC. Amino acids: CASSQDSSPRSDRGNIQYF.

V is TRBV5-5 and J is TRBJ2-3; 10 nucleotides agree with TRBD1. Germline V gives CDR1 SGHKS, CDR2 YYEKEE (reference sequence). The CDR3 consists of 17 residues. Trimming cost V 2 bases and J 5 bases; bases outside gene matches: 11. CDR3 sequence: CASSFNLWTGGIDTQYF. DNA for the CDR3: TGTGCCAGCAGCTTTAATCTGTGGACAGGGGGGATAGATACGCAGTATTTT.

The rearrangement uses TRBV2 and TRBJ1-1; TRBD1 matches 10 bases. This CDR3 is 15 amino acids long. Germline V CDR1 and CDR2: SNHLY, FYNNEI. J gave up 4 bases and V 0 bases, and 2 bases lay outside the gene matches. This CDR3 is CASSEARTGGTEAFF. The CDR3 DNA is TGTGCCAGCAGTGAAGCAAGGACAGGGGGCACTGAAGCTTTCTTT.